The TCR beta chain under discussion was sequenced for a study of cytomegalovirus exposure and HLA in healthy donors. Study conclusions and caveats: Altogether, about 160 TCR beta chains were recorded as cytomegalovirus-associated.

With regard to this clone: Its specificity is unknown.

The CDR3 covers 14 residues. V dropped 0 bases and J dropped 4 bases, with 9 bases sitting between them. CDR1 MNHNS and CDR2 SASEGT come from the germline V gene. The study ran its PCR with 60 Vbeta and 13 Jbeta primers. Sequencing used immunoSEQ multiplex PCR; TCRdb keeps in-frame clones, though not all of them. In the table there are some 150,000 clones, under 90% of which are singletons. The TCR comes from a man aged 30-40 years in good health and CMV-seronegative. The source material was PBMCs. The chain is built from TRBV6-1 and TRBJ1-1; D is uncertain. CDR3 coding DNA: TGTGCCAGCAGTGAAGCGCGGATGACCACTGAAGCTTTCTTT. It specifies CASSEARMTTEAFF.